Listed below are T cell receptor beta chains from one sample, sequenced in a study of T cell responses to AZD1222 COVID-19 vaccine. Data came from immunoSEQ multiplex PCR; TCRdb stores just in-frame clones and leaves some out. This table has about 100,000 clones, just under 90% appearing once. Sequenced material: peripheral blood, taken on day 0 of AZD1222 vaccination. These receptors originate from an adult in good health. Both conserved end residues are part of each CDR3. D genes are given only for firm matches. For some rows the clone size is stated as once, few or many, or as a class when expanded; others skip it.

j_call	clone_size	v_call	d_call	cdr3_aa	cdr3_nt
TRBJ2-2	few	TRBV11-3	-	CASSSTGEGTGELFF	TGTGCCAGCAGCTCTACAGGGGAGGGAACCGGGGAGCTGTTTTTT
TRBJ2-4	-	TRBV10-3	TRBD1	CATSPGQLNIQYF	TGTGCCACCTCACCGGGACAGCTAAACATTCAGTACTTC
TRBJ2-3	-	TRBV3-1/TRBV3-2	-	CASSQLDYSTDTQYF	TGTGCCAGCAGCCAACTGGACTACAGCACAGATACGCAGTATTTT
TRBJ2-3	few	TRBV5-1	-	CASSDSSGSTQYF	TGCGCCAGCTCGGACTCATCCGGTAGTACGCAGTATTTT
TRBJ1-3	-	TRBV7-8	TRBD1	CASSTGQSGGNTIYF	TGTGCCAGCAGCACGGGACAGTCGGGAGGAAACACCATATATTTT
TRBJ1-2	-	TRBV5-8	-	CASSWGYREDGYTF	TGTGCCAGCAGCTGGGGTTACAGGGAGGATGGCTACACCTTC
TRBJ1-1	-	TRBV5-1	-	CASSLAGEAFF	TGCGCCAGCAGCTTGGCAGGGGAAGCTTTCTTT
TRBJ1-1	few	TRBV5-1	TRBD1	CASEPGTANMNTEAFF	TGCGCCAGCGAGCCAGGGACAGCCAATATGAACACTGAAGCTTTCTTT
TRBJ2-2	-	TRBV5-6	-	CASSTSTGELFF	TGTGCCAGCAGCACGAGCACCGGGGAGCTGTTTTTT
TRBJ2-7	-	TRBV7-2	TRBD1	CASSTAGTGGREQYF	TGTGCCAGCAGCACCGCCGGGACAGGGGGCCGGGAGCAGTACTTC
TRBJ1-6	-	TRBV20-1	-	CSASRESNHNSPLHF	TGCAGTGCTAGTCGGGAGTCCAACCATAATTCACCCCTCCACTTT
TRBJ2-7	once	TRBV6-5	-	CASTGAPPLYEQYF	TGTGCCAGCACTGGGGCGCCCCCTTTGTACGAGCAGTACTTC
TRBJ1-5	-	TRBV3-1/TRBV3-2	-	CASSQGHRANQPQHF	TGTGCCAGCAGCCAAGGTCACAGGGCTAATCAGCCCCAGCATTTT
TRBJ1-1	-	TRBV5-8	-	CASTLRQGGTEAFF	TGTGCCAGCACCCTCCGGCAGGGAGGCACTGAAGCTTTCTTT
TRBJ2-7	-	TRBV7-8	TRBD1	CASSSGTGRSYEQYF	TGTGCCAGCAGCTCAGGGACAGGGCGCTCCTACGAGCAGTACTTC
TRBJ2-2	-	TRBV5-1	-	CASSSSSSVTGELFF	TGCGCCAGCAGTTCGTCTAGTAGTGTCACCGGGGAGCTGTTTTTT
TRBJ2-2	-	TRBV11-3	-	CASSLEGPSSTGELFF	TGTGCCAGCAGCTTAGAAGGTCCTTCAAGCACCGGGGAGCTGTTTTTT
TRBJ1-6	-	TRBV5-4	-	CASSLVADSSPLHF	TGTGCCAGCAGCCTTGTCGCGGACAGTTCACCCCTCCACTTT
TRBJ2-2	-	TRBV3-1/TRBV3-2	-	CASSLKGGRNTGELFF	TGTGCCAGCAGCCTAAAGGGGGGCCGGAACACCGGGGAGCTGTTTTTT
TRBJ1-1	-	TRBV7-8	TRBD1	CASTLDRGLNTEAFF	TGTGCCAGCACGCTGGACAGGGGGCTGAACACTGAAGCTTTCTTT
TRBJ2-5	-	TRBV3-1/TRBV3-2	TRBD2	CASSQEGSRGGQETQYF	TGTGCCAGCAGCCAAGAGGGGTCGCGGGGGGGACAAGAGACCCAGTACTTC
TRBJ1-2	few	TRBV7-2	-	CASSPRQANYGYTF	TGTGCCAGCAGCCCTCGACAGGCGAACTATGGCTACACCTTC
TRBJ2-7	-	TRBV7-8	TRBD1	CASSLADRGGYEQYF	TGTGCCAGCAGCTTGGCGGACAGGGGAGGCTACGAGCAGTACTTC
TRBJ2-7	-	TRBV9	TRBD1	CASSDRRAAGGEQYF	TGTGCCAGCAGCGACCGGAGAGCCGCAGGGGGTGAGCAGTACTTC
TRBJ2-7	-	TRBV5-1	TRBD1	CASSLRGDSGFEQYF	TGCGCCAGCAGCTTGCGAGGGGACAGTGGTTTCGAGCAGTACTTC
TRBJ2-2	-	TRBV3-1/TRBV3-2	TRBD2	CASSFGTSGRVGELFF	TGTGCCAGCAGCTTTGGGACTAGCGGGAGGGTCGGGGAGCTGTTTTTT
TRBJ2-3	-	TRBV19	TRBD1	CASTPGQGFDTQYF	TGTGCCAGTACCCCGGGACAGGGGTTCGATACGCAGTATTTT
TRBJ2-7	-	TRBV6-6	TRBD1	CASLRGRDRGSEQYF	TGTGCCTCCCTAAGGGGGAGGGACAGGGGGTCCGAGCAGTACTTC
TRBJ1-1	-	TRBV5-8	TRBD1	CASSSGQGNTEAFF	TGTGCCAGCAGCTCGGGACAGGGGAACACTGAAGCTTTCTTT
TRBJ1-2	-	TRBV29-1	-	CSVVGREDGYTF	TGCAGCGTCGTGGGCAGGGAAGACGGCTACACCTTC
TRBJ2-1	-	TRBV5-1	TRBD2	CASSQREERDHNEQFF	TGCGCCAGCAGTCAGCGGGAGGAGAGGGACCACAATGAGCAGTTCTTC